This T cell receptor beta chain was identified in a study of blood T cell repertoires in COVID-19. The ends lost 4 bases at V and 4 bases at J; junction bases unmatched: 9. The CDR3 is made up of 15 amino acids. The germline gives CDR1 SGDLS, CDR2 YYNGEE. How the authors handled the data: Quantification of nucleated cells was approximated via reference gene primer amplification. This table comes from immunoSEQ multiplex PCR, and its TCRdb copy is limited to in-frame clones, with some not included. The V and J calls and clone size are taken from that table; D and trimming were inferred from the DNA. The table records about 170,000 clones, approximately 91% of them present only once.

The chain couples TRBV9 to TRBJ1-2; 8 positions agree with TRBD1. The material sequenced was peripheral blood. This clonotype originated in a man aged 18 to 29 with COVID-19, enrolled during active disease. CDR3 DNA sequence: TGTGCCAGCAGCACCCGGACAGGGCCCAGCTATGGCTACACCTTC. It codes for CASSTRTGPSYGYTF. The entire variable domain, with the rest obtained from reference TRBV9 and TRBJ1-2, is as follows: DSGVTQTPKHLITATGQRVTLRCSPRSGDLSVYWYQQSLDQGLQFLIQYYNGEERAKGNILERFSAQQFPDLHSELNLSSLELGDSALYFCASSTRTGPSYGYTFGSGTRLTVV.